This T cell receptor (beta chain) was documented in a study of beta chain features in type 1 diabetes. Study conclusions and caveats: Shorter TCRB CDR3s, moderately but significantly so, marked every one of the four CD4+ subsets in Type 1 diabetes patients.

The study reverse transcribed the entire isolated RNA, so it sequenced expressed TCRB transcripts. Here immunoSEQ multiplex PCR was the method, and the copy in TCRdb shows in-frame clones only, minus some. Of about 230,000 clones in the sample, roughly 17% were seen once. This clone was counted only a few times. The antigen remains undetermined. Germline lookup yields CDR1 MNHNS and CDR2 SASEGT. The V end was cut by 9 bases, the J end by 4 bases, with 7 bases between. This CDR3 has 11 amino acids. This TCR was recovered from a man aged 30 to 39 with type 1 diabetes. Specimen: naive CD4+ T cells from blood. The chain carries TRBV6-1 and TRBJ2-4; D call uncertain. CDR3 bases: TGTGCCAGTTACTGGAAAAACATTCAGTACTTC. Its protein product is CASYWKNIQYF.